This is a list of T cell receptor beta chains from one sample in a study of cytomegalovirus exposure and HLA in healthy donors. TCRdb's copy holds only in-frame clones and misses some; the assay was immunoSEQ multiplex PCR. Recorded for this sample: 150,000 or so clones. The specimen was PBMCs. These receptors all come from a woman in her 50s in good health and CMV-seronegative. CDR3s include the opening cysteine and the closing phenylalanine or tryptophan. A D gene is named only where the DNA matches it firmly.

TRBV28	TRBD1	TRBJ1-2	CASSSTPDRGYGYTF
TRBV27	TRBD1	TRBJ1-5	CASSLDRVGNQPQHF
TRBV30	TRBD1	TRBJ1-1	CAWAVGTGTEAFF
TRBV9	.	TRBJ2-2	CASSGIGGELFF
TRBV27	.	TRBJ2-7	CASSQTNSYEQYF
TRBV27	.	TRBJ2-7	CASSFGGSGSYEQYF
TRBV6-1	.	TRBJ2-1	CASSGDNEQFF
TRBV2	.	TRBJ2-1	CASSERFPQFF
TRBV6-1	.	TRBJ2-5	CASSVHTTPETQYF
TRBV4-1	.	TRBJ2-7	CASSRAYLAREQYF
TRBV9	.	TRBJ2-3	CASSPTISTDTQYF
TRBV4-1	TRBD1	TRBJ2-3	CASSSSIAPDRTDTQYF
TRBV7-9	.	TRBJ1-2	CASSLGGLDYGYTF
TRBV5-4	TRBD1	TRBJ2-7	CASSQTGSYEQYF
TRBV6-5	TRBD2	TRBJ2-7	CASSFHSSGKGEQYF
TRBV6-6	.	TRBJ1-2	CAGSGGNYGYTF
TRBV5-1	TRBD2	TRBJ2-2	CASSPGGMNTGELFF
TRBV30	TRBD1	TRBJ2-7	CAWSTGTGGADEQYF
TRBV18	.	TRBJ2-7	CASSPGDTTYEQYF
TRBV7-8	.	TRBJ2-2	CASSPRGAGTNTGELFF
TRBV5-1	.	TRBJ2-5	CASSTNARGGETQYF
TRBV5-1	.	TRBJ1-2	CASSLGDSTNYGYTF
TRBV6-6	.	TRBJ1-5	CASSYVPGDNQPQHF
TRBV11-2	.	TRBJ2-7	CASSPAGTYEQYF
TRBV30	TRBD1	TRBJ2-3	CAWSVGTGGRTDTQYF
TRBV27	TRBD2	TRBJ2-1	CASSPLASGRYNEQFF
TRBV27	.	TRBJ1-3	CASSLEMGNTIYF
TRBV7-2	TRBD2	TRBJ2-7	CASSSSGAGWSEQYF
TRBV7-3	.	TRBJ2-5	CASSQGYRETQYF
TRBV7-3	.	TRBJ2-2	CASSLSARTRAGELFF
TRBV5-1	TRBD1	TRBJ2-7	CASSSTGDNSYEQYF
TRBV6-1	.	TRBJ1-4	CASSEARQIQEKLFF
TRBV7-3	.	TRBJ2-2	CASSLSGNTGELFF
TRBV28	TRBD1	TRBJ2-7	CASRIRTGVYEQYF
TRBV18	.	TRBJ1-2	CASSLTGFGYTF
TRBV9	.	TRBJ1-2	CASRREANYGYTF
TRBV7-2	.	TRBJ2-3	CASSTHRDTDTQYF
TRBV5-1	TRBD2	TRBJ2-3	CASSLGALLAGAGDTQYF
TRBV2	TRBD2	TRBJ2-1	CASSSVAGGPGNEQFF
TRBV9	.	TRBJ2-7	CASSVGLRGDEQYF
TRBV13	TRBD2	TRBJ2-3	CASRPGGAGGPDTQYF
TRBV7-6	.	TRBJ1-1	CASSLGRNTEAFF
TRBV4-1	TRBD1	TRBJ2-5	CASSPPGQHQETQYF
TRBV28	.	TRBJ2-1	CASSLWGRGAKEQFF
TRBV2	.	TRBJ1-5	CASSGPGSSNQPQHF
TRBV30	TRBD1	TRBJ2-7	CAWSGRGQGFYEQYF
TRBV28	.	TRBJ1-1	CASRRPQVNTEAFF
TRBV30	TRBD1	TRBJ1-5	CAWSVQGAGQPQHF
TRBV6-1	TRBD1	TRBJ1-2	CASRGDRENYGYTF
TRBV28	TRBD1	TRBJ1-1	CASSSGQANTEAFF
TRBV7-8	TRBD1	TRBJ2-7	CASSWDRAYEQYF